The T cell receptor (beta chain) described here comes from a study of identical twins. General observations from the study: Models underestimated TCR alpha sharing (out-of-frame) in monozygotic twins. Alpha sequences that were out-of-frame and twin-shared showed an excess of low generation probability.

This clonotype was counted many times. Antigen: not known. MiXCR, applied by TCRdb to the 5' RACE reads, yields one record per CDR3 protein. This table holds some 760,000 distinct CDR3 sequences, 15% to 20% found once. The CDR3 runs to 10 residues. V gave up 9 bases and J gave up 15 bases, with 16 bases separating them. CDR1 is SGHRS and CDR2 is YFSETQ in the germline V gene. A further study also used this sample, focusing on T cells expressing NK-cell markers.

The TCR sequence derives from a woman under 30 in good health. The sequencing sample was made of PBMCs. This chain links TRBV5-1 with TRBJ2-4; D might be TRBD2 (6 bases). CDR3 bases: TGCGCCACGGGACTGGGGTTTATGTACTTC. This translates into CATGLGFMYF.